This T cell receptor beta chain came from a study of blood T cells in healthy people across ages. For the second PCR, which ran for 7 to 11 cycles, a sample-barcoded 5' primer and a J-beta primer mix were used. Via MiXCR, TCRdb re-called the 5' RACE reads, giving one row per CDR3 protein. This table has approximately 900,000 distinct CDR3 sequences, about 48% appearing once. V was clipped by 6 bases and J by 8 bases, with 22 bases between them. The CDR3 is 14 residues long. CDR1 and CDR2 (germline): DFQATT, SNEGSKA (reference sequence). The clonotype comes from a man aged 25-45 years in good health. The V and J genes are TRBV20-1 and TRBJ1-2; a possible D gene is TRBD1 (5 bases). The sequencing sample was made of blood. The CDR3 spells CSARILQGVRGYTF. The CDR3 region has the DNA TGCAGTGCCAGAATTCTTCAGGGCGTTAGGGGCTACACCTTC.